The present T cell receptor beta chain was sequenced within a study of T cells in Graves' hyperthyroidism and ophthalmopathy. If no ophthalmopathy progression occurred within 18 months, Graves' hyperthyroidism was stable. The junction had 5 bases not matched to a gene; V was cut back by 7 bases and J by 7 bases. The CDR3 runs to 13 residues. The study's findings and limits: Stable hyperthyroidism was separated from ophthalmopathy by a model based on 13 V-J features. Blood also showed most of the thyroid clonotypes that were expanded above 0.001.

TCR beta CDR3 regions were amplified from RNA. TCR CDR3 underwent first-round RT-PCR with the HTBI primer set. TCRdb used MiXCR to reprocess the multiplex PCR reads, holding one entry per CDR3 protein. This repertoire shows 500,000 to 650,000 distinct CDR3 sequences, about 15% found once; its top ten account for approximately 15%. As for this clonotype: No antigen is known for it.

What was sequenced was blood. This sequence originates from a woman between 40 and 50 years old with Graves' hyperthyroidism. This sequence joins TRBV12-3 or TRBV12-4 and TRBJ1-5, with 9 bases that match TRBD1. The CDR3 bases are TGTGCCAGCACCTTGGGACAGGGACAGCCCCAGCATTTT. It yields the protein CASTLGQGQPQHF.